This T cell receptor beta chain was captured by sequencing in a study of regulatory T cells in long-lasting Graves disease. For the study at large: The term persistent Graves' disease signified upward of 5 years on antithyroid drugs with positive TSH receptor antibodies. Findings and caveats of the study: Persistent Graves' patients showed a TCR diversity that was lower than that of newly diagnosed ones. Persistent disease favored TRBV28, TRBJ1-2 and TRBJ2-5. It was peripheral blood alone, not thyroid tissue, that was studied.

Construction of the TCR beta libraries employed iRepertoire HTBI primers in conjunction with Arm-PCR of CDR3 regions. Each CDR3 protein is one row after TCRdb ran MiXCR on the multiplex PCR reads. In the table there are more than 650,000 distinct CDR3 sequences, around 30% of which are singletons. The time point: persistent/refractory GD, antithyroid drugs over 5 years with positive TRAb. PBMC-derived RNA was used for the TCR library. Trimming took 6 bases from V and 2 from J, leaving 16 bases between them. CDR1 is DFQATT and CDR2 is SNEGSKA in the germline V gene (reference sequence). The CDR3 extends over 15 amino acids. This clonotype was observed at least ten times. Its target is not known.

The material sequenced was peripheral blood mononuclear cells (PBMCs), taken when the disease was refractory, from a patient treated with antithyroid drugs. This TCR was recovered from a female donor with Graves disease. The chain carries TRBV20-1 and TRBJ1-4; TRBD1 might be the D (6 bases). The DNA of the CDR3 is TGCAGTGCAGGCGACAGGCCTCTCACTAATGAAAAACTGTTTTTT. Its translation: CSAGDRPLTNEKLFF.